These T cell receptor beta chains were read from a single sample in a study of spatial heterogeneity in lung cancer. TCRdb analysed the 5' RACE reads with MiXCR anew, one entry per CDR3 protein. Of approximately 7,400 distinct CDR3 sequences in the sample, around 6.7% were seen once. Sequences were derived from lung tumor tissue, sampled at surgery. These receptors all stem from a male donor with early-stage non-small cell lung cancer. CDR3s leave out the opening cysteine and the closing phenylalanine or tryptophan. The order of the fields is V gene, J gene, CDR3 length, CDR3 protein.

>TRBV18|TRBJ1-2|12
ASSPGTEIYGYT
>TRBV13|TRBJ2-2|11
ASSPPYTGELF
>TRBV7-9|TRBJ2-1|10
ASSDSLYEQF
>TRBV24-1|TRBJ2-1|14
ATSQAGGRSYNEQF
>TRBV6-2/TRBV6-3|TRBJ2-1|12
ASGLAGAYNEQF
>TRBV7-9|TRBJ2-2|10
ASSFGPGELF
>TRBV3-1|TRBJ1-1|13
ASSQDGGMATEAF
>TRBV18|TRBJ2-7|12
ASSQMDSPYEQY
>TRBV18|TRBJ1-3|13
ASSPPSPTGNTIY
>TRBV2|TRBJ2-7|12
ASVGGLESYEQY
>TRBV7-3|TRBJ1-2|11
ASSPDGAGGYT
>TRBV5-1|TRBJ1-2|15
ASSLISGTSNVESYT
>TRBV29-1|TRBJ2-5|12
SVLSSGAGETQY
>TRBV19|TRBJ2-7|12
ASSPYQAEYEQY
>TRBV12-3/TRBV12-4|TRBJ2-2|10
ASSGQAGELF
>TRBV18|TRBJ2-7|15
ASSPSLGAGSSYEQY
>TRBV27|TRBJ1-6|12
ASSRQGRNSPLH
>TRBV7-8|TRBJ2-5|10
ASSPRRETQY
>TRBV20-1|TRBJ2-7|8
SARDEEQY
>TRBV30|TRBJ2-1|9
AWSEGGEQF
>TRBV20-1|TRBJ1-2|10
SAADRDYGYT
>TRBV20-1|TRBJ2-3|14
SAGPGGTYYTDTQY
>TRBV20-1|TRBJ1-1|11
SAGRGADTEAF
>TRBV12-3/TRBV12-4|TRBJ2-1|16
ASTTRYRRVGSYNEQF